These 2 T cell receptor beta chains share one sample of origin, sequenced in a study of shared clonotypes between healthy human individuals. The protocol was immunoSEQ multiplex PCR, while the TCRdb copy is restricted to in-frame clones and leaves out a portion. In the table there are about 1,800,000 clones, approximately 94% of which are singletons. In the naive CD8 group, cells lacked CD45RO and were positively selected for CCR7, so terminally differentiated effector memory CD45RA+ cells were left out. The specimen was naive CD8+ T cells sorted from blood. Source of these receptors: a man aged 18 to 30 in good health.

This clone was recorded a few times. This chain joins TRBV4-1 and TRBJ1-1; D uncertain. Trimming stripped 0 bases from V and 10 bases from J, with 12 bases between. Germline values: CDR1 MGHRA, CDR2 YSYEKL. The CDR3 runs to 13 residues. The chain's CDR3 is CASSQEPASIAFF. The CDR3 nucleotides read TGCGCCAGCAGCCAAGAGCCCGCCTCGATAGCTTTCTTT.

V usage is TRBV6-6 and J usage is TRBJ1-4; D perhaps matches TRBD1 (5 bases). The CDR3 is 13 amino acids. The V end lost 7 bases, the J end lost 7 bases, and 13 bases lay between the germline ends. Germline values: CDR1 MNHNY, CDR2 SVGAGI (reference sequence). CDR3 sequence (DNA): TGTGCCAGCATGGGGGAGATTGGTGAAAAACTGTTTTTT. Amino acids: CASMGEIGEKLFF.